These T cell receptor beta chains were read from a single sample in a study of blood T cells in healthy people across ages. From the 5' RACE reads, TCRdb called clonotypes with MiXCR, one entry per CDR3 protein. Of 800,000 or so distinct CDR3 sequences in the sample, around 25% were seen once. The same data also contributed to another study, on T cells of mothers and their children.

The sequenced material came from blood. The receptors derive from a boy younger than 18 in good health. CDR3s include the opening cysteine and the closing phenylalanine or tryptophan. D genes are given only for firm matches. Size tells how often a clone was seen (once, few, many) or the class of an expanded clone, and some rows leave it out.

v_gene	abundance	d_gene	j_gene	CDR3nt	CDR3aa
TRBV7-9	few	NA	TRBJ1-2	TGTGCCAGCAGCTTAGCGCCGGGACAAGGTTTTTACACCTTC	CASSLAPGQGFYTF
TRBV6-2/TRBV6-3	NA	TRBD2	TRBJ2-7	TGTGCCAGCGCTCTAGCGGACTTCTACGAGCAGTACTTC	CASALADFYEQYF
TRBV28	NA	NA	TRBJ2-5	TGTGCCAGCAGGAGGAGCTTCCAAGAGACCCAGTACTTC	CASRRSFQETQYF
TRBV28	few	NA	TRBJ1-1	TGTGCCAGCAGTTTATTGCCCCAGGGACCGAACACTGAAGCTTTCTTT	CASSLLPQGPNTEAFF
TRBV9	once	TRBD1	TRBJ2-5	TGTGCCAGCAGCACCCGGACAGGGCTGGAGACCCAGTACTTC	CASSTRTGLETQYF
TRBV7-7	few	TRBD2	TRBJ2-5	TGTGCTAGCAGCCTTGGGACTAGCGGGGGGGCCGGGGGTCAAGAGACCCAGTACTTC	CASSLGTSGGAGGQETQYF
TRBV4-2	NA	TRBD2	TRBJ2-4	TGTGCCAGCAGCCTCGGACTAGCGGGGATAAACATTCAGTACTTC	CASSLGLAGINIQYF
TRBV28	few	NA	TRBJ1-5	TGTGCCAGCAGCCGCACAGGGTTTAGCAATCAGCCCCAGCATTTT	CASSRTGFSNQPQHF
TRBV9	once	NA	TRBJ2-5	TGTGCCAGCAGCGTAGAGGGTAGACCGGCCGGGAAAGAGACCCAGTACTTC	CASSVEGRPAGKETQYF
TRBV6-5	few	TRBD2	TRBJ2-7	TGTGCCAGCAGCACTAGCGCTTCCTACGAGCAGTACTTC	CASSTSASYEQYF
TRBV12-3/TRBV12-4	many	NA	TRBJ2-6	TGTGCCAGCAGCCAATTTGGGGCCAACGTCCTGACTTTC	CASSQFGANVLTF
TRBV27	NA	NA	TRBJ1-3	TGTGCCAGCAGTTTATCGTATCCAGGGTGGCCTGGAAACACCATATATTTT	CASSLSYPGWPGNTIYF
TRBV12-3/TRBV12-4	NA	NA	TRBJ1-2	TGTGCCAGCAGTTTCGACCAGTCCTATGGCTACACCTTC	CASSFDQSYGYTF
TRBV11-1	many	TRBD1	TRBJ1-4	TGTGCCAGCAGCCGGACAGGGGTGAATGAAAAACTGTTTTTT	CASSRTGVNEKLFF
TRBV15	NA	NA	TRBJ2-1	TGTGCCACATGGGGGGGCGACTCCTACAATGAGCAGTTCTTC	CATWGGDSYNEQFF
TRBV28	NA	TRBD2	TRBJ2-5	TGTGCCAGCAGTTTATCCCTCGCGGGGGGGCTGGAGACCCAGTACTTC	CASSLSLAGGLETQYF
TRBV7-9	few	NA	TRBJ2-3	TGTGCCAGCAGCCCGCCATCCCCAAAAGTGGATACGCAGTATTTT	CASSPPSPKVDTQYF
TRBV6-2/TRBV6-3	NA	NA	TRBJ1-2	TGTGCCAGCAGTAGATACCCCTCGGACAGCATCTATGGCTACACCTTC	CASSRYPSDSIYGYTF
TRBV28	NA	TRBD1	TRBJ1-2	TGTGCCAGCAAGGGGGCACCAACAATGAACTATGGCTACACCTTC	CASKGAPTMNYGYTF
TRBV7-9	few	NA	TRBJ2-2	TGTGCCAGCAGCTTAGGACGGAGCCCCGGGGAGCTGTTTTTT	CASSLGRSPGELFF
TRBV6-5	NA	TRBD2	TRBJ2-1	TGTGCCAGCGCCCGGGGGGGTCCTGGTGAGCAGTTCTTC	CASARGGPGEQFF
TRBV7-2	NA	NA	TRBJ2-5	TGTGCCAGCAGTTTTAGTAGGCGACTAGGAGGGGCGACGGGGGAGACCCAGTACTTC	CASSFSRRLGGATGETQYF
TRBV20-1	NA	TRBD1	TRBJ2-3	TGCAGTGCTCAGGGGACAGGGGGATTAGACTCCACAGATACGCAGTATTTT	CSAQGTGGLDSTDTQYF
TRBV7-8	few	NA	TRBJ1-3	TGTGCCAGCAGCTTATCGGACGGAAACACCATATATTTT	CASSLSDGNTIYF
TRBV6-1	once	NA	TRBJ2-3	TGTGCCAGCAGCCCGGCCCGTAGCCGGGATACGCAGTATTTT	CASSPARSRDTQYF
TRBV7-8	few	TRBD1	TRBJ2-1	TGTGCCAGCAGTTTTGACGGACAGGGTGGGAATGAGCAGTTCTTC	CASSFDGQGGNEQFF
TRBV6-5	NA	NA	TRBJ2-5	TGTGCCAGCAGTTACTCGTTACCCACCGGGACTTTTAAAGAGACCCAGTACTTC	CASSYSLPTGTFKETQYF
TRBV9	NA	NA	TRBJ2-6	TGTGCCAGCACGGCCTCTGGGGCCAACGTCCTGACTTTC	CASTASGANVLTF
TRBV6-5	few	TRBD1	TRBJ1-1	TGTGCCAGCAGTTACTCGATCGGGACAGGGGAATCCACTGAAGCTTTCTTT	CASSYSIGTGESTEAFF
TRBV2	few	NA	TRBJ2-2	TGTGCCAGCAGTGACGCGGACTCCTTCACCGGGGAGCTGTTTTTT	CASSDADSFTGELFF
TRBV5-1	NA	NA	TRBJ1-6	TGCGCCAGCAGCTTGTCAGGACAGCCATATAATTCACCCCTCCACTTT	CASSLSGQPYNSPLHF
TRBV15	NA	NA	TRBJ2-7	TGTGCCACCAGCAGAGATCAGGGTTCCTACGAGCAGTACTTC	CATSRDQGSYEQYF
TRBV6-6	NA	NA	TRBJ2-2	TGTGCCAGCAAAGCTAGCGTGAACACCGGGGAGCTGTTTTTT	CASKASVNTGELFF
TRBV18	NA	NA	TRBJ2-5	TGTGCCAGCTCACCTCTCCAAGGGAAATCGGAGACCCAGTACTTC	CASSPLQGKSETQYF
TRBV20-1	NA	TRBD1	TRBJ2-7	TGCAGTGTCCCGACAGGGCTGAGCGACGAGCAGTACTTC	CSVPTGLSDEQYF
TRBV7-8	NA	NA	TRBJ2-1	TGTGCCAGCAGCTTAGGACGGGGGCCGAATGAGCAGTTCTTC	CASSLGRGPNEQFF
TRBV6-2/TRBV6-3	NA	NA	TRBJ2-2	TGTGCCAGCAGTTACCGACAGAGAATAACCGGGGAGCTGTTTTTT	CASSYRQRITGELFF
TRBV6-2/TRBV6-3	few	NA	TRBJ2-5	TGTGCCAGCAGTTACTCTCTCTTCGGGCAGTACTTC	CASSYSLFGQYF
TRBV12-3/TRBV12-4	few	TRBD2	TRBJ2-1	TGTGCCAGCAGTTGGTTCGGGAGGTCCTACAATGAGCAGTTCTTC	CASSWFGRSYNEQFF
TRBV2	few	NA	TRBJ2-7	TGTGCCAGCAGAGGAGACGGCCCCTACGAGCAGTACTTC	CASRGDGPYEQYF
TRBV29-1	NA	TRBD1	TRBJ2-7	TGCAGCGTCCGGGACAGTGGTACCTACGAGCAGTACTTC	CSVRDSGTYEQYF
TRBV28	NA	TRBD1	TRBJ2-5	TGTGCCAGCAGAGAAGCAGGGGGTAACTCCCAAGAGACCCAGTACTTC	CASREAGGNSQETQYF
TRBV20-1	few	NA	TRBJ1-2	TGCAGTGCCCCGGACCCGGGGTTGGTTAGGAGTGGTTATGGCTACACCTTC	CSAPDPGLVRSGYGYTF
TRBV9	few	NA	TRBJ2-4	TGTGCCAGCAGAGGGGTTGGGAAATCTGCCAAAAACATTCAGTACTTC	CASRGVGKSAKNIQYF
TRBV29-1	NA	TRBD2	TRBJ2-5	TGCAGCGCCAGCGGGAGGTTAGGGGCTGGAGAGACCCAGTACTTC	CSASGRLGAGETQYF
TRBV20-1	NA	NA	TRBJ2-7	TGCAGTGCCAGTTCACAGCTCTACGAGCAGTACTTC	CSASSQLYEQYF
TRBV7-6	few	NA	TRBJ2-7	TGTGCCAGCAGCATGCAGGGAGCCGAGCAGTACTTC	CASSMQGAEQYF
TRBV9	NA	NA	TRBJ2-3	TGTGCCAGCAGCGTAGATGTGGGTGAGACAGATACGCAGTATTTT	CASSVDVGETDTQYF
TRBV5-1	NA	NA	TRBJ1-6	TGCGCCAGCAGTGGGGGTCAGGTGGATTCACCCCTCCACTTT	CASSGGQVDSPLHF
TRBV5-1	NA	TRBD2	TRBJ2-7	TGCGCCAGCAGCTTTAAATCGGGACTAGCGGGAGACGGGGCCTACGAGCAGTACTTC	CASSFKSGLAGDGAYEQYF
TRBV6-5	few	NA	TRBJ1-1	TGTGCCAGCAGTTACTCGAGGTCAGGGAGAACTGAAGCTTTCTTT	CASSYSRSGRTEAFF
TRBV12-3/TRBV12-4	NA	NA	TRBJ2-6	TGTGCCAGCAGAGTTTTTGGGGCCAACGTCCTGACTTTC	CASRVFGANVLTF
TRBV28	few	TRBD2	TRBJ2-7	TGTGCCAGCAGTTTCGGGCTAGCGGGAGGGGGCTACGAGCAGTACTTC	CASSFGLAGGGYEQYF
TRBV12-3/TRBV12-4	NA	TRBD1	TRBJ1-5	TGTGCCAGCAGCCGAGACAGGGGAAGGGCTCAGCCCCAGCATTTT	CASSRDRGRAQPQHF
TRBV6-2/TRBV6-3	few	TRBD2	TRBJ2-2	TGTGCCAGCAGTTACCCCCGGACTAGCGGGGTGGCCGGGGAGCTGTTTTTT	CASSYPRTSGVAGELFF
TRBV7-9	NA	TRBD2	TRBJ2-5	TGTGCCAGCACCCTGATTGGGACTAGCGGGGTTCCACAAGAGACCCAGTACTTC	CASTLIGTSGVPQETQYF
TRBV28	many	TRBD2	TRBJ2-3	TGTGCCAGCACAACTAGCGAAAGCACAGATACGCAGTATTTT	CASTTSESTDTQYF